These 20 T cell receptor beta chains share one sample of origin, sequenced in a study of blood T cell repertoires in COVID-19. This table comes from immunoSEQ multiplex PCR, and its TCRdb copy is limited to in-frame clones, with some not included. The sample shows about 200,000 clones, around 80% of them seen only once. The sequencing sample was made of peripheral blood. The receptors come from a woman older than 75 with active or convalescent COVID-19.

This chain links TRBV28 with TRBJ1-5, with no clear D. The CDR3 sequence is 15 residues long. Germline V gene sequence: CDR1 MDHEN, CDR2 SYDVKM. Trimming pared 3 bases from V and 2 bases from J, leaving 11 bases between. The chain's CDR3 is CASSLMRVGNQPQHF. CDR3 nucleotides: TGTGCCAGCAGTTTGATGAGGGTAGGCAATCAGCCCCAGCATTTT.

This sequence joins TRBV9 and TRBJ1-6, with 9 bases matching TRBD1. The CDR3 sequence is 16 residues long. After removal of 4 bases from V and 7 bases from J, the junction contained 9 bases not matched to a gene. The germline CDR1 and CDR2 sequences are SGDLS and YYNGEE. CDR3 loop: CASSPQSGTGNSPLHF. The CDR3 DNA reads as TGTGCCAGCAGCCCCCAATCTGGGACAGGGAATTCACCCCTCCACTTT.

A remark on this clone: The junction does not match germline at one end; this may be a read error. The CDR3 loop is CASSYGARGPMGF. CDR3 DNA: TGTGCCAGCAGTTACGGGGCCAGGGGGCCCATGGGTTTT. The V call is TRBV6-2 or TRBV6-3, the J call TRBJ2-3, with 8 positions matching TRBD1. Germline V lookup: CDR1 MNHEY, CDR2 SVGEGT. This CDR3 has 13 residues.

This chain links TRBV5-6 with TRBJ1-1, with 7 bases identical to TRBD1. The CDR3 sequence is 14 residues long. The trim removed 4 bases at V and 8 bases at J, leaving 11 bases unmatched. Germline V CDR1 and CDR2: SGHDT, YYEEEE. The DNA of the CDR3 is TGTGCCAGCAGCCCCGGACAGGCGCTCTCCGAAGCTTTCTTT. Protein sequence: CASSPGQALSEAFF. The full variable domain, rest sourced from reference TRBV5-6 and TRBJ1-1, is DAGVTQSPTHLIKTRGQQVTLRCSPKSGHDTVSWYQQALGQGPQFIFQYYEEEERQRGNFPDRFSGHQFPNYSSELNVNALLLGDSALYLCASSPGQALSEAFFGQGTRLTVV.

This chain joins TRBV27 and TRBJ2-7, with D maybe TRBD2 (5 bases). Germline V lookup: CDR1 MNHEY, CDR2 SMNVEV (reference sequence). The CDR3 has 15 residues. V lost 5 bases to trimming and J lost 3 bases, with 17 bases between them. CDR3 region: CASSLLAGKDYEQYF. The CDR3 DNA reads TGTGCCAGCAGTCTATTAGCCGGGAAAGACTACGAGCAGTACTTC.

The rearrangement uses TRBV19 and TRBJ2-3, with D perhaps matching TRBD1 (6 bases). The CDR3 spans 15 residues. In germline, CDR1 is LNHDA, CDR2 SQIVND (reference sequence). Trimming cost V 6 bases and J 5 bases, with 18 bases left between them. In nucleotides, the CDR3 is TGTGCCAGTAGAGGGGGAACGACCCGCGGAGATACGCAGTATTTT. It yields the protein CASRGGTTRGDTQYF. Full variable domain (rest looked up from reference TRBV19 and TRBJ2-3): DGGITQSPKYLFRKEGQNVTLSCEQNLNHDAMYWYRQDPGQGLRLIYYSQIVNDFQKGDIAEGYSVSREKKESFPLTVTSAQKNPTAFYLCASRGGTTRGDTQYFGPGTRLTVL.

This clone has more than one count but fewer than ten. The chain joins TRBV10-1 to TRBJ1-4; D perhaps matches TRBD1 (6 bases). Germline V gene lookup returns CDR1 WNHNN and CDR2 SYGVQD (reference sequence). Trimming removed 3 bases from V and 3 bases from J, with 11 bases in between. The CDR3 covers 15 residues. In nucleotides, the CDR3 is TGCGCCAGCAGTGACGGGGGGGCGCCTAATGAAAAACTGTTTTTT. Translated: CASSDGGAPNEKLFF.

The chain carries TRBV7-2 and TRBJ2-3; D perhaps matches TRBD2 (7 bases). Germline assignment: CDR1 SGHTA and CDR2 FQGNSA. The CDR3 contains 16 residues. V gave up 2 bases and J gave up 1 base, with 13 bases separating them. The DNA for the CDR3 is TGTGCCAGCAGCTTAATCGCGGGGGCAGGCACAGATACGCAGTATTTT. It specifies CASSLIAGAGTDTQYF.

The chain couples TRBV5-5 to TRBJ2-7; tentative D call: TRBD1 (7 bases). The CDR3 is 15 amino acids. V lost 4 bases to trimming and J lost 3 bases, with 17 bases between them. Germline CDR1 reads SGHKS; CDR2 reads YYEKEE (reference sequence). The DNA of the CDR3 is TGTGCCAGCAGCCCAACCGCGGGACAGATCTACGAGCAGTACTTC. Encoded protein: CASSPTAGQIYEQYF.

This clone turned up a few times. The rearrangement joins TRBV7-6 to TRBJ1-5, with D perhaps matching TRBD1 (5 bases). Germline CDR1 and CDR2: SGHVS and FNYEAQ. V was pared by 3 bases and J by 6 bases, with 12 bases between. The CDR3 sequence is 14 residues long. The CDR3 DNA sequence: TGTGCCAGCAGCTTGGGGGGTTGGGGTCAGCCCCAGCATTTT. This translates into CASSLGGWGQPQHF.

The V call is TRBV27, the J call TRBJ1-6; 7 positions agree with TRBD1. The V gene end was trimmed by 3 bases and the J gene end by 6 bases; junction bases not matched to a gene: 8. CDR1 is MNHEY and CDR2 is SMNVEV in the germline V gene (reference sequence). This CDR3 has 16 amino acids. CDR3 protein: CASSFRTGTVNSPLHF. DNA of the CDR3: TGTGCCAGCAGTTTCAGAACTGGGACAGTTAATTCACCCCTCCACTTT.

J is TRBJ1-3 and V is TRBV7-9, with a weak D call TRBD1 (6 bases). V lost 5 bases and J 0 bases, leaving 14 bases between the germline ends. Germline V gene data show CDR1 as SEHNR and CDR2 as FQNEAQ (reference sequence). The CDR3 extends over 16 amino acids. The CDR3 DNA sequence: TGTGCCAGCAGCGCTTCGGGCAGGGGCTCTGGAAACACCATATATTTT. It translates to CASSASGRGSGNTIYF.

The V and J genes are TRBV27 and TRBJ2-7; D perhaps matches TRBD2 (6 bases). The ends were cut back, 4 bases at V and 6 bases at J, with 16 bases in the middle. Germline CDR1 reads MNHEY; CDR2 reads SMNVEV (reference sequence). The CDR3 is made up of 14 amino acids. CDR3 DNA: TGTGCCAGCAGTTCTTCAGGGCCAGCGGGCGAGCAGTACTTC. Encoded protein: CASSSSGPAGEQYF.

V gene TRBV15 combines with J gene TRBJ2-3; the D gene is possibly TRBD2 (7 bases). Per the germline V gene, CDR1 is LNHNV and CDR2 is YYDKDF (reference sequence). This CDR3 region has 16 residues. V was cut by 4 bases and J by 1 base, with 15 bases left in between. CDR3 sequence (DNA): TGTGCCACCAGCAAAGTGGGAGGGGGGGGCACAGATACGCAGTATTTT. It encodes CATSKVGGGGTDTQYF.

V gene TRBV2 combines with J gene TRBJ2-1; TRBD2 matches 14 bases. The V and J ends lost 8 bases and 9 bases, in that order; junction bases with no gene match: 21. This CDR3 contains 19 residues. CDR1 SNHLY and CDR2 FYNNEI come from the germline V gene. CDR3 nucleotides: TGTGCCAGCGGGATCCCGGGACTAGCGGGGGTTCAGAGAGGGGGTGAGCAGTTCTTC. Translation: CASGIPGLAGVQRGGEQFF.

CDR3 region: CASSPQGARETQYF. For the CDR3, the DNA is TGTGCCAGCAGTCCGCAGGGGGCGCGGGAGACCCAGTACTTC. The genes are TRBV6-2 or TRBV6-3 and TRBJ2-5; 8 bases agree with TRBD1. Trimming removed 5 bases from V and 5 bases from J; junction bases left unmatched: 7. The CDR3 has 14 residues. In germline, CDR1 is MNHEY, CDR2 SVGEGT.

The CDR3 DNA follows: TGTGCCAGCACAGCAAAAGGGGGCAGGAAATATCCGCCCTACGAGCAGTACTTC. Translating it yields CASTAKGGRKYPPYEQYF. The chain is built from TRBV27 and TRBJ2-7, with 7 bases matching TRBD1. The CDR3 consists of 18 residues. The ends lost 7 bases at V and 2 bases at J; junction bases unmatched: 20. Germline CDR1 reads MNHEY; CDR2 reads SMNVEV (reference sequence).

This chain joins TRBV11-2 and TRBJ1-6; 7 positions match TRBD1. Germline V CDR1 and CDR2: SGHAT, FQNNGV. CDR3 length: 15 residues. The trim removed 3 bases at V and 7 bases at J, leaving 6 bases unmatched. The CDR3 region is CASSFAGTENSPLHF. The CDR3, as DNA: TGTGCCAGCAGCTTTGCCGGGACAGAGAATTCACCCCTCCACTTT.

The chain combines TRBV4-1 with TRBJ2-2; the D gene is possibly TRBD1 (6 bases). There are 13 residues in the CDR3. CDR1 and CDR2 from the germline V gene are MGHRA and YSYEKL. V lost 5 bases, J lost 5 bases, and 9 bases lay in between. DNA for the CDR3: TGCGCCAGCAGCAAACAGGGTACCGGGGAGCTGTTTTTT. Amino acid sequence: CASSKQGTGELFF.

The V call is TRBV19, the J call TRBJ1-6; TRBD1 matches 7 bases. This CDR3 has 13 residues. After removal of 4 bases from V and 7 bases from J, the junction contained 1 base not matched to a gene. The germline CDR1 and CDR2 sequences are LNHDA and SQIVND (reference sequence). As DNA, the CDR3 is TGTGCCAGTAGTACGGACAGGAATTCACCCCTCCACTTT. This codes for CASSTDRNSPLHF.